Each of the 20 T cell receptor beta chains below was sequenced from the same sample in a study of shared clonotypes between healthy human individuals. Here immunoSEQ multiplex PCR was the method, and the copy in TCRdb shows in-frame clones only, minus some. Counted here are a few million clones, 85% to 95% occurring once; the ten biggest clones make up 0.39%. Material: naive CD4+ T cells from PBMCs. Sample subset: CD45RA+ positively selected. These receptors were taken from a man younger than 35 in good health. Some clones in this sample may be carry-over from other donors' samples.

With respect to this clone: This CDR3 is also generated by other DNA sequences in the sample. CDR3 in amino acids: CASSGQGGGANVLTF. The CDR3 DNA sequence: TGTGCCAGCAGTGGACAGGGTGGTGGGGCCAACGTCCTGACTTTC. This rearrangement joins TRBV6-1 to TRBJ2-6; TRBD1 matches at 7 bases. CDR1 MNHNS and CDR2 SASEGT come from the germline V gene. The CDR3 is 15 residues long. V lost 4 bases and J lost 3; bases outside the gene matches: 3.

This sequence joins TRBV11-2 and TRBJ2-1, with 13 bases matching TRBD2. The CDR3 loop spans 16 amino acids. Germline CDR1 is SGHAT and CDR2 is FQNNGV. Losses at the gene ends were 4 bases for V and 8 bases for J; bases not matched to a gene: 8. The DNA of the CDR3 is TGTGCCAGCAGCTCACGGACTAGCGGGAGTATAGATGAGCAGTTCTTC. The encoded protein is CASSSRTSGSIDEQFF.

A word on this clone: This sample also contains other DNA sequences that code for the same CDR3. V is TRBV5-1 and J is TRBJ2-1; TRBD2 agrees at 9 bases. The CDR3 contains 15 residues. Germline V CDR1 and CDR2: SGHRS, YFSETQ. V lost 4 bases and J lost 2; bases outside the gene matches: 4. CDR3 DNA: TGCGCCAGCAGCGTGACTAGCGGTACCTACAATGAGCAGTTCTTC. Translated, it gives CASSVTSGTYNEQFF. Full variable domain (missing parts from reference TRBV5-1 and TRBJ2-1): KAGVTQTPRYLIKTRGQQVTLSCSPISGHRSVSWYQQTPGQGLQFLFEYFSETQRNKGNFPGRFSGRQFSNSRSEMNVSTLELGDSALYLCASSVTSGTYNEQFFGPGTRLTVL.

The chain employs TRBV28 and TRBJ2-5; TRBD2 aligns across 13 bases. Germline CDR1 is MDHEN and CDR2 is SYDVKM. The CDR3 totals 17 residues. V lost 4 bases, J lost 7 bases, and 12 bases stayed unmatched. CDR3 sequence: CASSSPGLAGVARTQYF. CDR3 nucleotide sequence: TGTGCCAGCAGTTCGCCCGGACTAGCGGGAGTAGCTAGGACCCAGTACTTC.

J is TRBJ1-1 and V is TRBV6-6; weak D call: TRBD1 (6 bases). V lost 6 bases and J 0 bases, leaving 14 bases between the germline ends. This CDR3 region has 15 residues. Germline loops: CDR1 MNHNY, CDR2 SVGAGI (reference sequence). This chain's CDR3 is CASRVGQGMNTEAFF. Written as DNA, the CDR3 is TGTGCCAGCAGGGTGGGACAAGGAATGAACACTGAAGCTTTCTTT.

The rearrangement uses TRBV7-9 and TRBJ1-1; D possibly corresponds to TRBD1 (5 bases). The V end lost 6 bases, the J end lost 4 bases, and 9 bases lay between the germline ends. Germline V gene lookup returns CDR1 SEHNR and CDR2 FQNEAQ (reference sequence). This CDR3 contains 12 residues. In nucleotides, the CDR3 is TGTGCCAGCAGAAAGGACATCACTGAAGCTTTCTTT. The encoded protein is CASRKDITEAFF.

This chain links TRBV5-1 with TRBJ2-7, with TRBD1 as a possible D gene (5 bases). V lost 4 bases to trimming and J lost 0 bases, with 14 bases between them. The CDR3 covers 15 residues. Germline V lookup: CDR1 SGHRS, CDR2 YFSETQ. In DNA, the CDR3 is TGCGCCAGCAGCAGGGGATCCGGGTCCTCCTACGAGCAGTACTTC. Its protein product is CASSRGSGSSYEQYF.

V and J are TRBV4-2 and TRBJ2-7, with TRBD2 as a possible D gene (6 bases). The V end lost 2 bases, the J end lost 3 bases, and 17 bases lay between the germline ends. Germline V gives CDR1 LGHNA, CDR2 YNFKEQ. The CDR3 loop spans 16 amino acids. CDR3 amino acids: CASSQQYGGPVYEQYF. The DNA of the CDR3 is TGTGCCAGCAGCCAACAATACGGGGGTCCGGTCTACGAGCAGTACTTC.

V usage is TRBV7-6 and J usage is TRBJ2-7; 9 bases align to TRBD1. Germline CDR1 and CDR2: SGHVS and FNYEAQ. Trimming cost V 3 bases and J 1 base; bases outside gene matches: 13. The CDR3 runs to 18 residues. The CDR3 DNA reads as TGTGCCAGCAGCTTCACCGCCCCCACCGGGACAGGGTCCTACGAGCAGTACTTC. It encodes CASSFTAPTGTGSYEQYF.

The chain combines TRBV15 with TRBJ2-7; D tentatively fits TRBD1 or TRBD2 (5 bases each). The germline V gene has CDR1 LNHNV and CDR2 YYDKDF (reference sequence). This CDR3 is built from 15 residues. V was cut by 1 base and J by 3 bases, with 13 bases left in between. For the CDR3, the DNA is TGTGCCACCAGCAGAGGAGGGGCCAAGCTCTACGAGCAGTACTTC. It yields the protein CATSRGGAKLYEQYF.

The CDR3 DNA is TGTGCCAGCAGCGCCTACCTTTCGGGGGCTGGAAACACCATATATTTT. Amino acids: CASSAYLSGAGNTIYF. This chain uses TRBV9 with TRBJ1-3; the D gene is possibly TRBD1 (5 bases). The CDR3 totals 16 residues. V was trimmed by 3 bases and J by 2 bases, leaving 15 bases between them. Looked up from germline, CDR1 is SGDLS and CDR2 is YYNGEE.

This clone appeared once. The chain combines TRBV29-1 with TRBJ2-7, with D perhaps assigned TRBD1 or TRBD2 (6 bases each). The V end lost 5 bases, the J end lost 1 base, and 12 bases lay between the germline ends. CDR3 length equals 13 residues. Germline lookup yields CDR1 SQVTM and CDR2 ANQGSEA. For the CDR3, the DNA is TGCAGCGTTCATAAGGGGGGTTCCTACGAGCAGTACTTC. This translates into CSVHKGGSYEQYF.

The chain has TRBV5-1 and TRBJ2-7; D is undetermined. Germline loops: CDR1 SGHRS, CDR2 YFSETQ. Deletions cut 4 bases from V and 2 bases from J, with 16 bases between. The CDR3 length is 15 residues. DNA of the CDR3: TGCGCCAGCAGCATAGAAACCGACGGGCCCTACGAGCAGTACTTC. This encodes CASSIETDGPYEQYF.

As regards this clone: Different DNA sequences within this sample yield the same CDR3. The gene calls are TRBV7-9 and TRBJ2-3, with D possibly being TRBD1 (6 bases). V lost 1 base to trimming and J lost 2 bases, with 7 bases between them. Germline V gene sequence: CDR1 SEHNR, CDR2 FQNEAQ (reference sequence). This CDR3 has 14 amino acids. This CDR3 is CASSLGGPTDTQYF. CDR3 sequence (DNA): TGTGCCAGCAGCTTAGGGGGGCCCACAGATACGCAGTATTTT.

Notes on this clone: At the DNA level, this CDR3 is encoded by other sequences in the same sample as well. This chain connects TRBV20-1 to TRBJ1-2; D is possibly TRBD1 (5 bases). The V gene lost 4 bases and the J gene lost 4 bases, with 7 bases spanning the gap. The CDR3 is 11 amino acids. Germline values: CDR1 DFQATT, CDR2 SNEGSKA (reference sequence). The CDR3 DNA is TGCAGTGCTACGGGGACCTATGGCTACACCTTC. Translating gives CSATGTYGYTF.

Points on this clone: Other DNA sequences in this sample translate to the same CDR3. CDR3 protein: CASSLQGGNTIYF. The CDR3 DNA is TGTGCCAGCAGTTTACAGGGGGGAAACACCATATATTTT. The V gene is TRBV28, the J gene TRBJ1-3; TRBD1 might be the D (6 bases). The V gene lost 2 bases and the J gene lost 4 bases, with 6 bases spanning the gap. The CDR3 runs to 13 residues. Germline-derived CDR1 and CDR2 are MDHEN and SYDVKM.

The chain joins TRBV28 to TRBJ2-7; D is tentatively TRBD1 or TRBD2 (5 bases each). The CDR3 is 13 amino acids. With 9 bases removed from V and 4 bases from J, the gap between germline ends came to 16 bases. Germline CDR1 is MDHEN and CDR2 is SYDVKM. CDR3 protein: CASGGPLTYEQYF. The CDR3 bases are TGTGCCAGTGGGGGACCCCTAACGTACGAGCAGTACTTC.

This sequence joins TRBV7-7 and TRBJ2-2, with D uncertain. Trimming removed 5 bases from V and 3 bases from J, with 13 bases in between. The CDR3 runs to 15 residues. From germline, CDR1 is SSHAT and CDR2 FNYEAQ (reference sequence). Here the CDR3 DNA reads TGTGCCAGCAGCCCCCGCGGCCCAGACACCGGGGAGCTGTTTTTT. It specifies CASSPRGPDTGELFF.

This CDR3 is CASSLGNRVGTDTQYF. DNA for the CDR3: TGTGCCAGCAGCTTGGGGAACAGGGTGGGTACAGATACGCAGTATTTT. The chain uses TRBV5-4 and TRBJ2-3, with D tentatively TRBD1 (6 bases). Trimming stripped 0 bases from V and 3 bases from J, with 14 bases between. The V gene's germline CDR1 is SGHNT and CDR2 YYREEE (reference sequence). The CDR3 is 16 amino acids.

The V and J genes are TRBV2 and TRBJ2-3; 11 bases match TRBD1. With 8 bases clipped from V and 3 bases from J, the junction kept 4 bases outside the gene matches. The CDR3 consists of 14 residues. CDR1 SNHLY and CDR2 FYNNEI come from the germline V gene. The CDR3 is CASGGQGATDTQYF. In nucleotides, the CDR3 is TGTGCCAGCGGCGGACAGGGGGCGACAGATACGCAGTATTTT.